Below, one T cell receptor beta chain is given with its context. The antigen remains undetermined. These data are taken from a study of cytomegalovirus exposure and HLA in healthy donors. On the study more broadly: An early data release held about 85 million unique TCRs from HLA-typed donors. Notes on the study in general: TRBV6-2, TRBV6-3 and some other V segments were excluded as indistinguishable.

PCR involved 60 Vbeta and 13 Jbeta primers. Here immunoSEQ multiplex PCR was the method, and the copy in TCRdb shows in-frame clones only, minus some. The sample lists approximately 170,000 clones; approximately 59% were seen once. CDR3 length equals 13 residues. Trimming removed 2 bases from V and 13 bases from J, with 17 bases in between. The germline V gene has CDR1 MNHEY and CDR2 SMNVEV (reference sequence). This rearrangement joins TRBV27 to TRBJ2-5, with D possibly matching TRBD1 (5 bases). The sequence came from a man aged 40-55 years in good health and CMV-seronegative. The material sequenced was PBMCs. The CDR3 region is CASSLQGLETPYF. CDR3 nucleotide sequence: TGTGCCAGCAGTTTACAGGGTTTAGAGACTCCGTACTTC.